This TCR beta chain was sequenced for a study of blood T cells in healthy people across ages. Study conclusions and caveats: Estimated diversity that came from one million T cells was considered an underestimate.

Sample-barcoded 5' priming and a J-beta primer mix drove a second PCR of about 6 to 12 cycles. TCRdb reprocessed the 5' RACE reads with MiXCR, giving one entry per CDR3 protein. The data hold 580,000 or so distinct CDR3 sequences, with 40% to 50% observed a single time. Details on this clonotype: Its antigen is unidentified.

Trimming left V 2 bases short and J 4 bases short, with 11 bases between. Germline values: CDR1 MNHNY, CDR2 SVGAGI (reference sequence). CDR3 length equals 15 residues. The sequenced material came from blood. V is TRBV6-6 and J is TRBJ2-2; D assignment may be TRBD1 or TRBD2 (5 bases each). This TCR came from an elderly man in good health. DNA for the CDR3: TGTGCCAGCAGTTACCCAGCAGGGACCACCGGGGAGCTGTTTTTT. This gives the protein CASSYPAGTTGELFF.